This is a list of T cell receptor beta chains from one sample in a study of shared clonotypes between healthy human individuals. Libraries were prepared by immunoSEQ multiplex PCR; TCRdb keeps only in-frame clonotypes and omits some of them. The data show about 2 million clones, roughly 94% seen once. Specimen: naive CD8+ T cells sorted from blood. The receptors shown here come from a man aged 18 to 35 in good health. Both conserved end residues are part of each CDR3. Each record gives: D gene, clone size, J gene, V gene, CDR3 DNA, CDR3 protein. The D gene is left open where the match is weak. Expanded clones are given a class, and other clones once, few, many or no size at all.

>.|.|TRBJ2-1|TRBV6-5
TGTGCCAGCAGGGAATTTTCGGGGGAGCAGTTCTTC
CASREFSGEQFF
>.|.|TRBJ2-7|TRBV4-2
TGTGCCAGCAGCCAAGAGAACCTGAGCTACGAGCAGTACTTC
CASSQENLSYEQYF
>.|.|TRBJ2-7|TRBV30
TGTGCCCTGGCGAGTGGAGATCGCCCAGACGAGCAGTACTTC
CALASGDRPDEQYF
>.|few|TRBJ1-1|TRBV5-1
TGCGCCAGCAGCCACGGGACACTGAACACTGAAGCTTTCTTT
CASSHGTLNTEAFF
>TRBD2|.|TRBJ2-1|TRBV4-3
TGCGCCAGCAGCCAATCCCCTAGCGGAGGAGGGAATGAGCAGTTCTTC
CASSQSPSGGGNEQFF
>.|.|TRBJ2-3|TRBV9
TGTGCCAGCAACCCAATACTCGGGGGTATAGATACGCAGTATTTT
CASNPILGGIDTQYF
>.|.|TRBJ2-5|TRBV6-1
TGTGCCAGCACCGAATGGGGTCCTTCGCAGGAGACCCAGTACTTC
CASTEWGPSQETQYF
>.|.|TRBJ2-7|TRBV27
TGTGCCAGCAGCCCTTGGGGGGCGACCTACGAGCAGTACTTC
CASSPWGATYEQYF
>TRBD2|.|TRBJ2-7|TRBV2
TGTGCCCTGGGAGGGAGGGCCGACGAGCAGTACTTC
CALGGRADEQYF
>.|.|TRBJ2-1|TRBV30
TGTGCCTGGAGTGTGGAGGCGAATGAGCAGTTCTTC
CAWSVEANEQFF
>TRBD2|.|TRBJ2-1|TRBV5-1
TGCGCCAGCAGCTCCGGGACTAGCGGGGGACACCCCTATGGAGAGCAGTTCTTC
CASSSGTSGGHPYGEQFF
>.|.|TRBJ1-2|TRBV19
TGTGCCAGTAGTATCACAGTCACGGGGAGCTACACCTTC
CASSITVTGSYTF
>TRBD1|.|TRBJ2-2|TRBV13
TGTGCCAGCAGCTTCCCGACAGGGCGGAACACCGGGGAGCTGTTTTTT
CASSFPTGRNTGELFF
>.|few|TRBJ1-1|TRBV10-1
TGCGCCAGCAGTGAGTCGACGAACACTGAAGCTTTCTTT
CASSESTNTEAFF
>TRBD1|.|TRBJ1-2|TRBV6-5
TGTGCCAGCTATCCAGGGGGAGATGGCTACACCTTC
CASYPGGDGYTF
>.|.|TRBJ1-4|TRBV19
TGTGCCAGTACCACGCCCCGGTTAGGCGAAAAACTGTTTTTT
CASTTPRLGEKLFF
>TRBD1|.|TRBJ2-7|TRBV5-1
TGCGCCAGCAGTGATTTGAGGGGGCCTACCTACGAGCAGTACTTC
CASSDLRGPTYEQYF
>.|.|TRBJ2-2|TRBV4-1
TGCGCCAGCAACCAAGGGTGGCCGGGCACCGGGGAGCTGTTTTTT
CASNQGWPGTGELFF
>.|once|TRBJ1-5|TRBV27
TGTGCCAGCAGTCCGGGTCTTCACAATCAGCCCCAGCATTTT
CASSPGLHNQPQHF
>.|.|TRBJ1-3|TRBV4-1
TGCGCCAGCAGCCACTCCATGGTGGGAGGGATCTCTGGAAACACCATATATTTT
CASSHSMVGGISGNTIYF
>TRBD1|.|TRBJ1-5|TRBV27
TGTGCCAGCAAGAACACAGGGGGCGTTCAGCCCCAGCATTTT
CASKNTGGVQPQHF
>.|.|TRBJ2-1|TRBV7-6
TGTGCCAGCAGCTTAGCAGGGGACAATGAGCAGTTCTTC
CASSLAGDNEQFF
>TRBD1|once|TRBJ2-5|TRBV6-5
TGTGCCAGCAGTTTAACAGGGGAGGAGACCCAGTACTTC
CASSLTGEETQYF
>.|.|TRBJ2-3|TRBV2
TGTGCCAGCACCGACCGCCGGACTAGCACAGATACGCAGTATTTT
CASTDRRTSTDTQYF
>.|.|TRBJ1-5|TRBV27
TGTGCCAGCACGGACCCGGGTAGCAATCAGCCCCAGCATTTT
CASTDPGSNQPQHF